This TCR beta chain was observed in a study of cytomegalovirus exposure and HLA in healthy donors. On the study more broadly: There were more than 350 genotyped donors. Of these, roughly 82% fell in the genetic ancestry cluster associated with self-reported Caucasian donors.

About this clone itself: Its antigen is not known.

13 Jbeta primers and 60 Vbeta primers were used for the PCR. The protocol was immunoSEQ multiplex PCR, while the TCRdb copy is restricted to in-frame clones and leaves out a portion. The repertoire holds under 200,000 clones, with more than 70% as singletons. Whole-study findings and limits: Three CMV-associated chains were confirmed in vitro to be specific for CMV antigens.

Germline values: CDR1 SEHNR, CDR2 FQNEAQ (reference sequence). The germline V and J ends were trimmed by 4 bases and 0 bases, with 7 bases remaining between them. The CDR3 contains 15 residues. This chain uses TRBV7-9 with TRBJ2-6, with unresolved D. The sequenced sample was PBMCs. This receptor was identified in a woman in her thirties or forties in good health and CMV-seropositive. CDR3 in DNA: TGTGCCAGCAGCTACCAGGTCTCTGGGGCCAACGTCCTGACTTTC. Translating gives CASSYQVSGANVLTF.